This T cell receptor beta chain was recorded in a study of STAT5B mutations in CD4+ large granular lymphocyte leukemia. Whole-study context: Among healthy donors, a particular HLA allele went with more CDR3 'QG' motifs. Whole-study findings and limits: Top patient clones used TRBV06 genes more often: 8/27 versus 2/35 in controls.

This clone was found a few times. No antigen is known for it. The germline V and J ends were trimmed by 1 base and 0 bases, with 9 bases remaining between them. Germline lookup yields CDR1 LGHNA and CDR2 YNFKEQ. The CDR3 loop spans 15 amino acids. Control samples were healthy donors' buffy coats. Profiling relied on immunoSEQ multiplex PCR, and the TCRdb table lists in-frame clones only, not all of them. Found here are roughly 34,000 clones, roughly 79% of them singletons; the top ten hold 4.4%. Sequencing used CD4+ T cells from blood buffy coats. The sequence derives from a human donor in good health. V gene TRBV4-2 combines with J gene TRBJ1-1, with D possibly TRBD1 on 6 matching bases. CDR3 DNA: TGTGCCAGCAGCCAAGCAGGGGCCATGAACACTGAAGCTTTCTTT. Encoded protein: CASSQAGAMNTEAFF.